The present entry profiles one T cell receptor (beta chain) with its context. What this receptor recognizes is not known. Base qualities were left out, and no much larger clone turns up one base away. The sample comes from a study of CD8 T cells in ankylosing spondylitis (dated by TCRdb to 2015 to 2018). In terms of the full investigation: T cell receptor beta repertoires were profiled in healthy donors and ankylosing spondylitis patients so that disease-linked TCR variants could be found. The whole study cohort included over 85 healthy donors and over 20 ankylosing spondylitis patients. Peripheral blood was sampled, and synovial fluid was additionally collected from ankylosing spondylitis patients. What the study reported, not specific to this receptor: In peripheral blood, the disease-linked clones were found at relatively low frequencies and had a CD8+ phenotype. Significant enrichment of the disease-linked clones was reported in matched synovial fluid samples from ankylosing spondylitis patients. A TCR beta motif of about 8 highly homologous amino acid variants appeared characteristic of blood from ankylosing spondylitis patients. Some motif variants had previously been reported in the synovial fluid and blood of reactive arthritis patients, which suggests shared mechanisms of disease initiation.

For sequencing, an Illumina HiSeq 2500 was employed. Quantitative 5'-RACE with molecular barcodes was used to prepare TCR beta libraries. On the study's bioinformatics: Disease-linked TCR variants were identified with a new computational method built on a probabilistic model of VDJ rearrangement. TCRdb reprocessed the public reads (quality trimming at Q25 with fastp, clone calling with MiXCR) and kept in-frame beta chains. Rows are combined by CDR3 protein, so each entry shows the most common genes and DNA. Clone size and V and J calls follow TCRdb, not the original study. Counted in this sample were fewer than 450,000 distinct CDR3 sequences; 17% of them appeared once. 1% of the sample rests with the top ten. What was sequenced was blood, either unsorted or a sorted T cell fraction (not recorded which). This clonotype was sampled from a male donor with ankylosing spondylitis.

The bases are TGTGCCTCCCGACAGGGGAAGGCAGATACGCAGTATTTT. It translates to CASRQGKADTQYF. The rearrangement combines TRBV30 with TRBJ2-3; 8 central nucleotides agree with TRBD1. V ends up 7 bases short and J 4 bases short, with an unmatched junction base count of 7. CDR1 GTSNPN and CDR2 SVGIG are derived from the germline V gene (reference sequence). The CDR3 covers 13 residues, taking in both the cysteine and the phenylalanine. Only CDR3 DNA remains: 39 bases, in frame from the first base.